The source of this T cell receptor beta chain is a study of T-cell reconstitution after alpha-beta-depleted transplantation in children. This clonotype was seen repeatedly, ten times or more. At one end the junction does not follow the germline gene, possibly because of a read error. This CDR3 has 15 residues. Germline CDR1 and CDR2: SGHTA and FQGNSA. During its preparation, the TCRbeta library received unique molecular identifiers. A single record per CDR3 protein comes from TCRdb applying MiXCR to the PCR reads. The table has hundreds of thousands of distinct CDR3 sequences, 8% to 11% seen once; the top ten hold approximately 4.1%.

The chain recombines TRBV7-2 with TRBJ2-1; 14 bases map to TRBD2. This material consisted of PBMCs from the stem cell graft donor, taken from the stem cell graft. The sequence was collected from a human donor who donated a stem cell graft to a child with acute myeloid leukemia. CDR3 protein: CASSLGTSGGNEQFF. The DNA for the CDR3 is TGCGCCAGCAGCTTGGGGACTAGCGGGGGCAATGAGCAGTTCTTC.